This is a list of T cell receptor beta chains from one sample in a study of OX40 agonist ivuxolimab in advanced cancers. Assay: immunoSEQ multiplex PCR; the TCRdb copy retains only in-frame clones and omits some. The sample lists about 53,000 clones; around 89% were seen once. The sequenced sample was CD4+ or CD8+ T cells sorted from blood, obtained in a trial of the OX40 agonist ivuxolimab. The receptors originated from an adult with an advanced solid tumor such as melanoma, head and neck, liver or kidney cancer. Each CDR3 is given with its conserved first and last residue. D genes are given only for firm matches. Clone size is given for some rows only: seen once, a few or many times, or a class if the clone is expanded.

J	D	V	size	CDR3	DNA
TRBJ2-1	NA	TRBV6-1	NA	CASRNGRENNEQFF	TGTGCCAGCAGGAACGGACGGGAAAACAATGAGCAGTTCTTC
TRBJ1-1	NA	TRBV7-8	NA	CASSLEGGPTTEAFF	TGTGCCAGCAGCTTAGAGGGGGGACCGACTACTGAAGCTTTCTTT
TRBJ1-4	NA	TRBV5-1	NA	CASSLGTTNEKLFF	TGCGCCAGCAGCTTAGGGACTACTAATGAAAAACTGTTTTTT
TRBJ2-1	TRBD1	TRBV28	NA	CASSSTGAGEQFF	TGTGCCAGCAGTTCGACAGGGGCTGGTGAGCAGTTCTTC
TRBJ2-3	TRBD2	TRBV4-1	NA	CASSQVLGLAGDTQYF	TGCGCCAGCAGCCAAGTTCTCGGACTAGCGGGAGATACGCAGTATTTT
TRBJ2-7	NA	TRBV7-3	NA	CASSLFAAYEQYF	TGTGCCAGCAGCTTATTCGCGGCCTACGAGCAGTACTTC
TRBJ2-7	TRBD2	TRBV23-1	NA	CASSLPRAREVGQYF	TGCGCCAGCAGTCTTCCGCGGGCTCGGGAGGTCGGGCAGTACTTC
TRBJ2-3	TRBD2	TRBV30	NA	CAWRIFTTSGTDTQYF	TGTGCCTGGAGAATCTTCACCACTAGCGGCACAGATACGCAGTATTTT
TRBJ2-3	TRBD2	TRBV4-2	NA	CASSHQRGHTDTQYF	TGTGCCAGCAGCCATCAGCGGGGGCACACAGATACGCAGTATTTT
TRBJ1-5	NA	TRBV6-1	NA	CASNVPGSNQPQHF	TGTGCCAGCAACGTACCAGGTTCCAATCAGCCCCAGCATTTT
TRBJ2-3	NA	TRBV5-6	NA	CASSKPHRTDTQYF	TGTGCCAGCAGCAAACCTCACCGCACAGATACGCAGTATTTT
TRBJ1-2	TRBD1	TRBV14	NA	CASSQDRGQDGYTF	TGTGCCAGCAGCCAAGACAGGGGGCAAGATGGCTACACCTTC
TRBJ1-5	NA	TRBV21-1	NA	CASLRPGGNQPQHF	TGTGCCAGCCTACGACCGGGTGGCAATCAGCCCCAGCATTTT
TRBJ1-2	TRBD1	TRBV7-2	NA	CASSSGTEVYGYTF	TGTGCCAGCAGCTCCGGGACAGAGGTCTATGGCTACACCTTC
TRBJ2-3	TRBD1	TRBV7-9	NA	CASSLGQGEKADTQYF	TGTGCCAGCAGCTTAGGCCAGGGGGAGAAGGCAGATACGCAGTATTTT
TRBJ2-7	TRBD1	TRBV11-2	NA	CASNQNRGHEQYF	TGTGCCAGCAACCAGAACAGGGGCCACGAGCAGTACTTC
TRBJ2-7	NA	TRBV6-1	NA	CASRWREQYF	TGTGCCAGCAGATGGCGCGAGCAGTACTTC
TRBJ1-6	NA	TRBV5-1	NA	CASSPGTEGQGNSPLHF	TGCGCCAGCAGCCCCGGGACTGAGGGGCAGGGTAATTCACCCCTCCACTTT
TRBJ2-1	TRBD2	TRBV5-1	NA	CASSLGSAGAHYNEQFF	TGCGCCAGCAGCTTGGGTTCGGCGGGAGCTCACTACAATGAGCAGTTCTTC
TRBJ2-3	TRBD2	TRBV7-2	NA	CASSYPGLASTDTQYF	TGTGCCAGCAGTTACCCGGGACTAGCGAGCACAGATACGCAGTATTTT
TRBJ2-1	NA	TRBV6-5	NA	CASRRDFTGYNEQFF	TGTGCCAGCAGACGCGACTTTACGGGTTACAATGAGCAGTTCTTC
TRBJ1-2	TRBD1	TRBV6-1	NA	CASSENPGGNYGYTF	TGTGCCAGCAGTGAAAACCCAGGGGGCAACTATGGCTACACCTTC
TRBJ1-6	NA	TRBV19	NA	CASSENNSPLHF	TGTGCCAGTAGTGAGAATAATTCACCCCTCCACTTT
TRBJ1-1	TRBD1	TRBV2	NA	CASSIDRGISDAFF	TGTGCCAGCAGTATAGACAGGGGGATAAGTGACGCTTTCTTT
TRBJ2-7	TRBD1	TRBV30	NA	CAWSDASGTGRTYEQYF	TGTGCCTGGAGTGATGCCTCCGGGACAGGGAGGACCTACGAGCAGTACTTC
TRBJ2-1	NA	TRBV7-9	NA	CASSLSNEQFF	TGTGCCAGCAGCTTGTCAAATGAGCAGTTCTTC
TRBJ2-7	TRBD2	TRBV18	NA	CASSLQTSAQSSYEQYF	TGTGCCAGCTCACTGCAAACTAGCGCCCAAAGCTCCTACGAGCAGTACTTC
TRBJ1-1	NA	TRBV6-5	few	CASGRAREAFF	TGTGCCAGCGGACGAGCCCGTGAAGCTTTCTTT
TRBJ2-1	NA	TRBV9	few	CASSPTSYYNEQFF	TGTGCCAGCAGCCCAACTAGTTACTACAATGAGCAGTTCTTC
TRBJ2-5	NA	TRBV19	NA	CASSPRDFQETQYF	TGTGCCAGTAGTCCCAGGGACTTCCAAGAGACCCAGTACTTC
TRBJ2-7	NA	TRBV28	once	CASSSGSYEQYF	TGTGCCAGCAGTTCGGGTTCCTACGAGCAGTACTTC
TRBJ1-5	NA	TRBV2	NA	CASRGDGNQPQHF	TGTGCCAGCAGGGGTGACGGCAATCAGCCCCAGCATTTT
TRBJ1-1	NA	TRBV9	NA	CASSVAWGNTEAFF	TGTGCCAGCAGCGTAGCTTGGGGGAACACTGAAGCTTTCTTT
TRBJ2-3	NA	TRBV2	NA	CASSTGTRWTDTQYF	TGTGCCAGCAGCACAGGGACCCGTTGGACAGATACGCAGTATTTT
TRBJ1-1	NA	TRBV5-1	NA	CASSLEGTEAFF	TGCGCCAGCAGCTTGGAGGGAACTGAAGCTTTCTTT
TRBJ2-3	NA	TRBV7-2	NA	CASSLVRADTQYF	TGTGCCAGCAGCTTAGTTAGGGCCGATACGCAGTATTTT
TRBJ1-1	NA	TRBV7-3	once	CASSLRGNTEAFF	TGTGCCAGCAGCCTTCGCGGAAACACTGAAGCTTTCTTT
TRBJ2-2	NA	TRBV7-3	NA	CASSPTPGRGGELFF	TGTGCCAGCAGCCCGACCCCGGGCCGGGGAGGGGAGCTGTTTTTT
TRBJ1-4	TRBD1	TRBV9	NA	CASSLGQGGVANEKLFF	TGTGCCAGCAGCCTTGGACAGGGAGGGGTGGCTAATGAAAAACTGTTTTTT
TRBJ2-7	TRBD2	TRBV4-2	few	CASSQERGASYEQYF	TGTGCCAGCAGCCAAGAGCGGGGGGCGTCCTACGAGCAGTACTTC
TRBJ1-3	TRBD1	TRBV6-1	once	CASSEYGTGSSGNTIYF	TGTGCCAGCAGTGAATACGGGACAGGGAGCTCTGGAAACACCATATATTTT
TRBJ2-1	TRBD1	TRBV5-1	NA	CASSPTGVNNEQFF	TGCGCCAGCAGCCCGACAGGGGTAAACAATGAGCAGTTCTTC
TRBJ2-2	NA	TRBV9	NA	CASSVASEVGTGELFF	TGTGCCAGCAGCGTAGCTTCCGAGGTAGGGACCGGGGAGCTGTTTTTT
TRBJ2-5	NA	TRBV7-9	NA	CASSQNFRETQYF	TGTGCCAGCAGCCAAAATTTTAGGGAGACCCAGTACTTC
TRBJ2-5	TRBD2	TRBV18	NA	CASSPRAGGQETQYF	TGTGCCAGCTCACCACGAGCGGGGGGGCAAGAGACCCAGTACTTC
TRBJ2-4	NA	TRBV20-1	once	CSARQGNIQYF	TGCAGTGCTCGGCAGGGAAACATTCAGTACTTC
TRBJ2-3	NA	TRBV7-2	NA	CASSLARQVGTDTQYF	TGTGCCAGCAGCTTAGCGCGACAGGTGGGCACAGATACGCAGTATTTT
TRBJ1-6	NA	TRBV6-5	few	CASMAGVGSPLHF	TGTGCCAGCATGGCAGGGGTGGGGTCACCCCTCCACTTT
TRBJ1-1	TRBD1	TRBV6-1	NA	CASRGGTGGSSEAFF	TGTGCCAGCAGAGGTGGGACAGGGGGCTCATCTGAAGCTTTCTTT
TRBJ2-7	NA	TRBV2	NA	CASSEPAGDRTYEQYF	TGTGCCAGCAGTGAACCTGCGGGGGACAGGACCTACGAGCAGTACTTC
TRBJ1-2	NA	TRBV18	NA	CASSPTTENYGYTF	TGTGCCAGCTCACCAACGACAGAGAACTATGGCTACACCTTC